This T cell receptor beta chain was captured in a study of T cell responses to AZD1222 COVID-19 vaccine. Overall study results and limits: The study sampled repertoires only after the peak T cell response. Donors, mostly white British, included more females; clonal diversity was possibly underestimated. AZD1222 recipients seropositive at baseline numbered only five to seven. The study found Spike-specific TCR breadth and depth rose after two AZD1222 doses.

As to this clone: Its antigen is unidentified.

Measured with immunoSEQ multiplex PCR; TCRdb has only the in-frame clones, and not every one. The sample records fewer than 85,000 clones, roughly nine tenths being singletons. The V gene lost 5 bases and the J gene lost 0 bases, with 10 bases spanning the gap. The CDR3 length is 14 residues. Germline CDR1 MNHEY, CDR2 SVGEGT. The V and J genes are TRBV6-2 or TRBV6-3 and TRBJ1-2; D is unresolved. This clonotype originated in an adult in good health. Sequences were derived from peripheral blood, sampled on day 0 of AZD1222 vaccination. The CDR3 DNA follows: TGTGCCAGCAGTCACCAACCCCCTAACTATGGCTACACCTTC. As protein: CASSHQPPNYGYTF.